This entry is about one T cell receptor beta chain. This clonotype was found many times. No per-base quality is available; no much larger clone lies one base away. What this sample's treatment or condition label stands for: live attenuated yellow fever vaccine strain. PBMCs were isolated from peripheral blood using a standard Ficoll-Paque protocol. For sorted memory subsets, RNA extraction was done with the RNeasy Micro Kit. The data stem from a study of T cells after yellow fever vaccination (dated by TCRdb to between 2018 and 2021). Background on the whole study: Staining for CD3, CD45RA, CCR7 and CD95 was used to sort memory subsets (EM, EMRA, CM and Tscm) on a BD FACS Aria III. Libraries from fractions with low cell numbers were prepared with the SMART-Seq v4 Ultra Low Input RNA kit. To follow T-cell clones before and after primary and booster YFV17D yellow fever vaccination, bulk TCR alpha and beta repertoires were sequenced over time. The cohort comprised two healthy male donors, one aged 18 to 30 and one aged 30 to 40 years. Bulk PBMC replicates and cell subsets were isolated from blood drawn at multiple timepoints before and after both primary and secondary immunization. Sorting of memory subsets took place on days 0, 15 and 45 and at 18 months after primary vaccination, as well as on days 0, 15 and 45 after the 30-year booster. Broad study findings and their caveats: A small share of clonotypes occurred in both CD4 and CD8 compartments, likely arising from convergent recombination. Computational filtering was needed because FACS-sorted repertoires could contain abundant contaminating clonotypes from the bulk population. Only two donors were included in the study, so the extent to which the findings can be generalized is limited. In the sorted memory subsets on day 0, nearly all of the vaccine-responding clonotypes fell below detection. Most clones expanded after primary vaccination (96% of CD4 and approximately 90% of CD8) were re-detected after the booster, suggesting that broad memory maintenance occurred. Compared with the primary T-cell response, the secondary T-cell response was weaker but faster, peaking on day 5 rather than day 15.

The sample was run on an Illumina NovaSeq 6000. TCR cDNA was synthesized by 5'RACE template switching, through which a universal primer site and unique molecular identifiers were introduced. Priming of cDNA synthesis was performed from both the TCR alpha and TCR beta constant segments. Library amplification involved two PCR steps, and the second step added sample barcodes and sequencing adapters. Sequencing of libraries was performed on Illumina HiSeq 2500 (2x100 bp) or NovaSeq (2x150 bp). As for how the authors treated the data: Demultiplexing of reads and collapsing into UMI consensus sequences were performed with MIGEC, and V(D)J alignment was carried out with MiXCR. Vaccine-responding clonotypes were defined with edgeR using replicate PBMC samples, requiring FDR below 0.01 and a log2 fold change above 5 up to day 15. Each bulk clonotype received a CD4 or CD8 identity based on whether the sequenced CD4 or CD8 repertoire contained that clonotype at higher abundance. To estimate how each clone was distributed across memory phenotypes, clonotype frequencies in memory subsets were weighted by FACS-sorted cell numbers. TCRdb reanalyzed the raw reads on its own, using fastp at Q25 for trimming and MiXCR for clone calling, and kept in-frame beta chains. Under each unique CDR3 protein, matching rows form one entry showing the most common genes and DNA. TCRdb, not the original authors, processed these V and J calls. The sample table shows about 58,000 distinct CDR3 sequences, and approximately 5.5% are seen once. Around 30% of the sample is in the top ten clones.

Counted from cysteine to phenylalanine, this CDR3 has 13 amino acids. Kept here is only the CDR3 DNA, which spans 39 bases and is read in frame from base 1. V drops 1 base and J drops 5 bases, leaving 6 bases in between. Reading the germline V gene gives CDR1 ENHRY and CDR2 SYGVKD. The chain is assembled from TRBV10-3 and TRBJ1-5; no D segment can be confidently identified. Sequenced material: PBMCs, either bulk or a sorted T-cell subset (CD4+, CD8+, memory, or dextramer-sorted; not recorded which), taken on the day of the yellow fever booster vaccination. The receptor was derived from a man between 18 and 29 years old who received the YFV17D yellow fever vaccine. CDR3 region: CAISEYSDQPQHF. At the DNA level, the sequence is TGTGCCATCAGTGAGTACAGCGATCAGCCCCAGCATTTT.